The subject of this entry is one TCR beta chain. The target antigen is unknown. TCRdb's copy holds only in-frame clones and misses some; the assay was immunoSEQ multiplex PCR. The data contain 46,000 or so clones, 82% of them singletons. The data are from a study of memory B cells and T cells in multiple sclerosis. After stimulus-free culture, autoproliferating CFSE-dim and non-proliferating CFSE-high T cells were sequenced separately. Pooled replicate wells came from approximately 51 million CFSE-labeled PBMCs cultured about seven days without stimulus. This TCR came from a human donor with multiple sclerosis. Sample: PBMCs from blood kept in culture.

CDR3 residues: CASGTASYEQYF. In DNA, the CDR3 is TGTGCCTCCGGGACGGCATCCTACGAGCAGTACTTC. V usage is TRBV30 and J usage is TRBJ2-7; D tentatively fits TRBD1 or TRBD2 (5 bases each). The CDR3 length is 12 residues. The V and J ends lost 7 bases and 1 base respectively, with 11 bases between them. Per germline, CDR1 GTSNPN and CDR2 SVGIG (reference sequence).